Below, 26 T cell receptor beta chains from the same sample are listed, as sequenced in a study of blood T cell repertoires in COVID-19. The protocol was immunoSEQ multiplex PCR, while the TCRdb copy is restricted to in-frame clones and leaves out a portion. Altogether 65,000 or so clones are present, 75% to 85% being singletons, with the ten largest covering about 15%. Sequencing used peripheral blood. The receptors originated from a man of 80 years or more with acute or convalescent COVID-19.

V is TRBV7-8 and J is TRBJ1-6; perhaps TRBD1 as D (5 bases). CDR3 length: 14 residues. Trimming took off 5 bases at V and 10 bases at J, with 15 bases between the two ends. Germline V gene sequence: CDR1 SGHVS, CDR2 FQNEAQ. CDR3 bases: TGTGCCAGCAGCCGGCGGGGGTCTTTATCACCCCTCCACTTT. Amino acid sequence: CASSRRGSLSPLHF.

The V call is TRBV5-1, the J call TRBJ2-4, with D unclear. The germline gives CDR1 SGHRS, CDR2 YFSETQ. This CDR3 spans 18 amino acids. V lost 0 bases to trimming and J lost 0 bases, with 16 bases between them. CDR3 sequence reads: CASSLGGVASLAKNIQYF. As DNA, the CDR3 is TGCGCCAGCAGCTTGGGAGGAGTGGCCAGTCTAGCCAAAAACATTCAGTACTTC.

This clone was detected only once. The rearrangement links TRBV19 to TRBJ2-1; D is perhaps TRBD2 (5 bases). V lost 2 bases and J lost 3, with 14 bases in between. Germline values: CDR1 LNHDA, CDR2 SQIVND (reference sequence). The CDR3 is 16 amino acids. CDR3 in DNA: TGTGCCAGTAGTATAAAACCGGGGTTGGGCTACAATGAGCAGTTCTTC. Translation: CASSIKPGLGYNEQFF. The complete variable domain, with remaining parts taken from reference TRBV19 and TRBJ2-1, reads DGGITQSPKYLFRKEGQNVTLSCEQNLNHDAMYWYRQDPGQGLRLIYYSQIVNDFQKGDIAEGYSVSREKKESFPLTVTSAQKNPTAFYLCASSIKPGLGYNEQFFGPGTRLTVL.

The chain couples TRBV5-1 to TRBJ2-3; 14 nucleotides align to TRBD2. Germline V gene data show CDR1 as SGHRS and CDR2 as YFSETQ. The CDR3 spans 17 residues. After removal of 4 bases from V and 2 bases from J, the junction contained 6 bases not matched to a gene. As DNA, the CDR3 is TGCGCCAGCAGCCAGGGACTAGCGGGGGCCTACACAGATACGCAGTATTTT. It translates to CASSQGLAGAYTDTQYF.

The rearrangement links TRBV12-2 to TRBJ1-2; the D call of TRBD1 is as the table states it, not checked on the DNA. TRBV12-2 is given as a pseudogene. The CDR3 spans 14 residues. The CDR3 protein is CASRLANRGCGYTF. The DNA for the CDR3 is TGTGCAAGTCGCTTAGCGAACAGGGGTTGTGGCTACACCTTC.

The genes are TRBV23-1 and TRBJ2-7, with TRBD2 as a possible D gene (6 bases). TRBV23-1 is placed among ORFs of uncertain function. Deletions cut 1 base from V and 0 bases from J, with 13 bases between. This CDR3 is 16 amino acids long. The CDR3 sequence: CASSQYPTGDSYEQYF. The CDR3 nucleotides are TGCGCCAGCAGTCAATATCCCACGGGGGACTCCTACGAGCAGTACTTC.

In its sample, this clone was seen a few times. J is TRBJ1-1 and V is TRBV10-3; D unresolved. This CDR3 comprises 13 residues. The ends were cut back, 6 bases at V and 1 base at J, with 9 bases in the middle. CDR1 ENHRY and CDR2 SYGVKD come from the germline V gene. The CDR3: CAIRSRENTEAFF. The CDR3 nucleotides read TGTGCCATCAGATCAAGAGAGAACACTGAAGCTTTCTTT.

V is TRBV11-2 and J is TRBJ2-7; 9 bases align to TRBD1. The V and J ends lost 1 base and 3 bases, in that order; junction bases with no gene match: 1. The CDR3 has 14 residues. Germline values: CDR1 SGHAT, CDR2 FQNNGV. This chain's CDR3 is CASSLGTGVYEQYF. In nucleotides, the CDR3 is TGTGCCAGCAGCTTAGGGACAGGGGTCTACGAGCAGTACTTC.

This chain links TRBV5-6 with TRBJ1-5; maybe TRBD1 (6 bases). V lost 4 bases and J lost 4, with 21 bases in between. Germline CDR1 is SGHDT and CDR2 is YYEEEE. The CDR3 is 17 amino acids. The CDR3 DNA is TGTGCCAGCAGCGTACTCGGGCAGGGGTATCCGAATCAGCCCCAGCATTTT. Its translation is CASSVLGQGYPNQPQHF. The entire variable domain, with the rest obtained from reference TRBV5-6 and TRBJ1-5, is as follows: DAGVTQSPTHLIKTRGQQVTLRCSPKSGHDTVSWYQQALGQGPQFIFQYYEEEERQRGNFPDRFSGHQFPNYSSELNVNALLLGDSALYLCASSVLGQGYPNQPQHFGDGTRLSIL.

The J gene is TRBJ2-7, the V gene TRBV18; 12 bases are shared with TRBD2. The CDR3 contains 14 residues. Losses at the gene ends were 5 bases for V and 5 bases for J; bases not matched to a gene: 4. Germline CDR1 reads KGHSH; CDR2 reads LQKENI. Written as DNA, the CDR3 is TGTGCCAGCTCAGTATCTAGCGGGGGGGACGAGCAGTACTTC. Amino acid sequence: CASSVSSGGDEQYF.

V gene TRBV12-3 or TRBV12-4 combines with J gene TRBJ2-2; D gene uncertain. V gave up 5 bases and J gave up 6 bases, with 10 bases separating them. This CDR3 spans 13 amino acids. CDR3 amino acids: CASSRLQAGELFF. CDR3 bases: TGTGCCAGCAGTCGTTTGCAGGCCGGGGAGCTGTTTTTT.

This clone came up once. The CDR3, as DNA: TGTGCCAGAAGCTGGACGCTCAGGGATGGCAATCAGCCCCAGCATTTT. Amino acids: CARSWTLRDGNQPQHF. The chain links TRBV5-3 to TRBJ1-5; D is possibly TRBD1 (5 bases). TRBV5-3 is labeled an ORF, and its function is uncertain. The CDR3 runs to 16 residues. Trimming cost V 3 bases and J 2 bases, with 15 bases left between them.

V usage is TRBV18 and J usage is TRBJ2-1; TRBD2 matches 12 bases. V was pared by 3 bases and J by 7 bases, with 13 bases of the junction left unmatched. CDR3 length equals 18 residues. The germline V gene encodes CDR1 KGHSH and CDR2 LQKENI. CDR3 DNA: TGTGCCAGCTCACCGGCTACCCGCGGACTAGCGGGACCAAATGAGCAGTTCTTC. This codes for CASSPATRGLAGPNEQFF.

V and J are TRBV4-1 and TRBJ1-5, with 8 bases matching TRBD1. Losses at the gene ends were 5 bases for V and 9 bases for J; bases not matched to a gene: 9. The CDR3 has 14 amino acids. Looked up from germline, CDR1 is MGHRA and CDR2 is YSYEKL. CDR3 in DNA: TGCGCCAGCAGCATGACAGGGGTCGGGGTGCCCCAGCATTTT. Protein sequence: CASSMTGVGVPQHF.

This chain uses TRBV25-1 with TRBJ2-3, with TRBD2 matching 9 bases. CDR1 is MGHDK and CDR2 is SYGVNS in the germline V gene. The V gene end was trimmed by 8 bases and the J gene end by 6 bases; junction bases not matched to a gene: 6. CDR3 length: 13 residues. CDR3 residues: CASSGTSSDTQYF. CDR3 coding DNA: TGTGCCAGCTCCGGGACTAGCAGCGATACGCAGTATTTT.

The chain combines TRBV6-2 or TRBV6-3 with TRBJ2-5, with D tentatively TRBD2 (5 bases). The germline V gene encodes CDR1 MNHEY and CDR2 SVGEGT. The CDR3 is 13 residues long. V gave up 4 bases and J gave up 7 bases, with 13 bases separating them. The CDR3 is CASSSGFSGTQYF. The DNA of the CDR3 is TGTGCCAGCAGTTCGGGATTCTCCGGGACCCAGTACTTC.

The rearrangement joins TRBV27 to TRBJ2-1; a weak D match, TRBD2 (5 bases). This CDR3 has 14 residues. The V end was cut by 0 bases, the J end by 10 bases, with 13 bases between. In germline, CDR1 is MNHEY, CDR2 SMNVEV (reference sequence). As DNA, the CDR3 is TGTGCCAGCAGTTTATCCGCGGGCCCCAGAGAGCAGTTCTTC. Protein product: CASSLSAGPREQFF.

The V gene is TRBV27, the J gene TRBJ1-4; 9 bases line up with TRBD1. The germline gives CDR1 MNHEY, CDR2 SMNVEV (reference sequence). The length of the CDR3 is 16 residues. V trimming: 5 bases; J trimming: 7 bases; junction bases outside the gene matches: 11. This CDR3 is CASSLERGQGREKLFF. As DNA, the CDR3 is TGTGCCAGCAGTCTGGAGAGGGGACAGGGCCGTGAAAAACTGTTTTTT.

The rearrangement links TRBV12-5 to TRBJ1-1, with D possibly TRBD1 on 5 matching bases. The CDR3 covers 18 residues. The V gene's germline CDR1 is LGHNT and CDR2 FRNRAP. Trimming pared 4 bases from V and 5 bases from J, leaving 26 bases between. The CDR3 loop reads CASGSPPLGRFGGTEAFF. The CDR3 coding sequence is TGTGCTAGTGGTTCCCCCCCTCTAGGAAGGTTCGGGGGGACTGAAGCTTTCTTT.

The V and J genes are TRBV2 and TRBJ1-3; D unresolved. The germline gives CDR1 SNHLY, CDR2 FYNNEI. There are 15 residues in the CDR3. Trimming shortened V by 8 bases and J by 4 bases, and 18 bases separated the two germline ends. The CDR3: CASLQANPVGNTIYF. CDR3 DNA: TGTGCCAGCCTCCAGGCCAACCCGGTCGGAAACACCATATATTTT.

This clone was counted only a few times. The chain recombines TRBV10-1 with TRBJ2-2; tentative D call: TRBD1 (6 bases). CDR1 and CDR2 from the germline V gene are WNHNN and SYGVQD (reference sequence). This CDR3 has 14 amino acids. The germline V and J ends were trimmed by 8 bases and 3 bases, with 13 bases remaining between them. In DNA form, the CDR3 reads TGCGCCAGCGCCCGACAGGTGGACACCGGGGAGCTGTTTTTT. Translation gives CASARQVDTGELFF.

This clone has more than one count but fewer than ten. The chain couples TRBV7-9 to TRBJ1-1; D is possibly TRBD1 (5 bases). The germline V gene encodes CDR1 SEHNR and CDR2 FQNEAQ (reference sequence). The V end was cut by 5 bases, the J end by 1 base, with 11 bases between. The CDR3 runs to 14 residues. In DNA, the CDR3 is TGTGCCAGCAGCGAGACAGCTAAGAACACTGAAGCTTTCTTT. Protein product: CASSETAKNTEAFF. Combining the CDR3 with reference TRBV7-9 and TRBJ1-1 gives the whole variable domain DTGVSQNPRHKITKRGQNVTFRCDPISEHNRLYWYRQTLGQGPEFLTYFQNEAQLEKSRLLSDRFSAERPKGSFSTLEIQRTEQGDSAMYLCASSETAKNTEAFFGQGTRLTVV.

The table lists this clone with a count of one. The chain combines TRBV29-1 with TRBJ2-2, with 7 bases lining up with TRBD1. CDR3 length: 13 amino acids. V shed 6 bases and J 4 bases; nucleotides not matched to a gene: 5. Per germline, CDR1 SQVTM and CDR2 ANQGSEA. The CDR3 nucleotides read TGCAGCGTCAGGACAGGTTCCACCGGGGAGCTGTTTTTT. It specifies CSVRTGSTGELFF.

V is TRBV5-5 and J is TRBJ1-2; D remains unclear. Germline loops: CDR1 SGHKS, CDR2 YYEKEE (reference sequence). This CDR3 region has 11 residues. The V gene lost 4 bases and the J gene lost 2 bases, with 3 bases spanning the gap. CDR3 residues: CASSENYGYTF. The CDR3 DNA is TGTGCCAGCAGCGAGAACTATGGCTACACCTTC.

This chain uses TRBV2 with TRBJ1-3; TRBD1 matches 7 bases. V lost 8 bases and J lost 4; bases outside the gene matches: 5. The CDR3 covers 13 residues. Germline V gene data show CDR1 as SNHLY and CDR2 as FYNNEI. The CDR3 nucleotides are TGTGCCAGCCACCGGGACAGAGGAAACACCATATATTTT. It is translated as CASHRDRGNTIYF.

This clone was observed many times. V gene TRBV5-7 combines with J gene TRBJ1-3; D not resolved. TRBV5-7 belongs to the ORF category, with a function that is uncertain. The CDR3 is made up of 15 amino acids. Trimming left V 5 bases short and J 1 base short, with 13 bases between. The DNA of the CDR3 is TGTGCCAGCAGGCCGAGAGGGAGTTCTGGAAACACCATATATTTT. Translating gives CASRPRGSSGNTIYF.